This T cell receptor beta chain originates from a study of multiple sclerosis patients with progressive multifocal leukoencephalopathy. Time point denoted: time of PML onset. This was a survey-level run. This table comes from immunoSEQ multiplex PCR, and its TCRdb copy is limited to in-frame clones, with some not included. The sample has approximately 28,000 clones, roughly 87% seen once. Trimming at V came to 6 bases and at J to 4 bases, leaving 6 bases not matched to a gene. Germline CDR1 reads LNHDA; CDR2 reads SQIVND (reference sequence). CDR3 size: 14 residues. This clone was observed a single time.

The TCR comes from a middle-aged woman with progressive multifocal leukoencephalopathy. This chain joins TRBV19 and TRBJ2-1; 7 bases are shared with TRBD1. The specimen was PBMCs, collected from a patient treated with natalizumab. CDR3 sequence (DNA): TGTGCCAGTAGGGGGACAGCAACTTACAATGAGCAGTTCTTC. Protein sequence: CASRGTATYNEQFF.